This T cell receptor beta chain was sequenced for a study of identical twins. A universal primer site arose from template switching, and cDNA bore unique molecular identifiers. MiXCR was run by TCRdb on the 5' RACE reads, yielding one entry per CDR3 protein. The top ten clones hold more than 0.8% of a sample with 500,000 or so distinct CDR3 sequences, about 13% of them seen once. This CDR3 region has 12 residues. Germline-derived CDR1 and CDR2 are KGHDR and SFDVKD. The ends were cut back, 1 base at V and 7 bases at J, with 7 bases in the middle. In the case of this clonotype: The antigen remains undetermined.

The study, taken as a whole, reports: Twins' excess sharing was less marked for out-of-frame beta sequences. Diverse VJ usage suggested most zero-insertion clonotypes were not invariant T cells.

These sequences were also reported in another study, on yellow fever vaccine responses in identical twins.

V and J are TRBV24-1 and TRBJ2-7; the D is unclear. Sample: CD4+ T cells sorted from blood. The TCR comes from a young woman in good health. DNA for the CDR3: TGTGCCACCAGTGATTTCGGAGAGGAGCAGTACTTC. It encodes CATSDFGEEQYF.